These 11 T cell receptor beta chains were all obtained from the same sample, sequenced in a study of blood T cell repertoires in COVID-19 (dated by TCRdb to about 2020). Libraries were constructed by the immunoSEQ multiplex PCR assay. This immuneACCESS table, as held by TCRdb, lists in-frame sequences with V and J called but not all clones. Of the missing ones, under half trace to an unresolved V gene in checked studies; the others have no known cause. The sample records 200,000 to 250,000 clones, around nine tenths of which are singletons. The ten largest account for 1.5% to 2% of the sample. Sequencing used peripheral blood. Receptors originate from a woman aged 60 to 75 who had recovered from COVID-19.

The V and J genes are TRBV7-6 and TRBJ2-5; D perhaps matches TRBD2 (7 bases). Germline loops: CDR1 SGHVS, CDR2 FNYEAQ. The CDR3 is 17 amino acids. V was cut by 1 base and J by 1 base, with 16 bases left in between. The CDR3 DNA reads TGTGCCAGCAGCTTAGACACCTGGCGGGGGCCCCAAGAGACCCAGTACTTC. Its protein product is CASSLDTWRGPQETQYF.

This clone came up many times. The CDR3 reads CAISERRAEQYF. DNA of the CDR3: TGTGCCATCAGTGAGAGGAGGGCCGAGCAGTACTTC. J is TRBJ2-7 and V is TRBV10-3; TRBD2 might be the D (6 bases). Germline V gives CDR1 ENHRY, CDR2 SYGVKD. The CDR3 extends over 12 amino acids. The germline V and J ends were trimmed by 2 bases and 6 bases, with 8 bases remaining between them.

The J gene is TRBJ2-2, the V gene TRBV7-9, with 9 positions matching TRBD1. The V gene's germline CDR1 is SEHNR and CDR2 FQNEAQ (reference sequence). There are 15 residues in the CDR3. The junction had 2 bases not matched to a gene; V was cut back by 5 bases and J by 1 base. Here the CDR3 DNA reads TGTGCCAGCAGCCGGGACAGGGAGAACACCGGGGAGCTGTTTTTT. Translated, it gives CASSRDRENTGELFF.

This clone was observed once. J is TRBJ2-7 and V is TRBV27; 10 nucleotides line up with TRBD1. The CDR3 runs 15 residues. The V and J ends lost 7 bases and 3 bases, in that order; junction bases with no gene match: 9. Per the germline V gene, CDR1 is MNHEY and CDR2 is SMNVEV (reference sequence). The DNA for the CDR3 is TGTGCCAGCACCCCCTCGGACAGGGGGATCTACGAGCAGTACTTC. Its translation is CASTPSDRGIYEQYF.

The chain couples TRBV5-5 to TRBJ1-5; D is perhaps TRBD1 (5 bases). The V gene lost 4 bases and the J gene lost 2 bases, with 16 bases spanning the gap. This CDR3 contains 16 residues. CDR1 SGHKS and CDR2 YYEKEE come from the germline V gene (reference sequence). CDR3 coding DNA: TGTGCCAGCAGCCCCAATGTTGGGGGGGGCAATCAGCCCCAGCATTTT. Translation: CASSPNVGGGNQPQHF.

This clone showed up just once. V is TRBV27 and J is TRBJ2-6; possible D gene TRBD1, 6 bases. V shed 7 bases and J shed 4 bases, with 11 bases lying between them. Germline lookup yields CDR1 MNHEY and CDR2 SMNVEV (reference sequence). The CDR3 loop spans 14 amino acids. The CDR3 is CASTQGLGANVLTF. CDR3 DNA sequence: TGTGCCAGCACCCAGGGGTTGGGGGCCAACGTCCTGACTTTC.

The chain has TRBV11-2 and TRBJ1-6, with a tentative D call TRBD1 (5 bases). Germline CDR1 reads SGHAT; CDR2 reads FQNNGV. The CDR3 covers 13 residues. V lost 3 bases to trimming and J lost 12 bases, with 12 bases between them. The CDR3 nucleotides are TGTGCCAGCAGCTTGTACCGGGGGTTACCCCTCCACTTT. Encoded protein: CASSLYRGLPLHF.

This clone appeared a single time. The V gene is TRBV28, the J gene TRBJ1-5, with 7 bases lining up with TRBD1. J gave up 0 bases and V 8 bases, and 4 bases lay outside the gene matches. The CDR3 is made up of 14 amino acids. The germline V gene has CDR1 MDHEN and CDR2 SYDVKM. CDR3: CASSSGGSNQPQHF. The CDR3 nucleotides read TGTGCCAGCTCTTCAGGGGGTAGCAATCAGCCCCAGCATTTT.

The rearrangement joins TRBV2 to TRBJ2-1; tentative D call: TRBD2 (6 bases). Germline CDR1 reads SNHLY; CDR2 reads FYNNEI. CDR3 size: 14 residues. V was trimmed by 6 bases and J by 6 bases, leaving 15 bases between them. This chain's CDR3 is CASREGASRNEQFF. The DNA of the CDR3 is TGTGCCAGCAGGGAGGGAGCCTCCCGCAATGAGCAGTTCTTC. Using reference TRBV2 and TRBJ2-1 for the parts outside the CDR3, the full variable domain is EPEVTQTPSHQVTQMGQEVILRCVPISNHLYFYWYRQILGQKVEFLVSFYNNEISEKSEIFDDQFSVERPDGSNFTLKIRSTKLEDSAMYFCASREGASRNEQFFGPGTRLTVL.

The V and J genes are TRBV4-3 and TRBJ1-6; TRBD1 matches 8 bases. Trimming removed 1 base from V and 9 bases from J; junction bases left unmatched: 5. Germline loops: CDR1 LGHNA, CDR2 YSLEER. CDR3 length equals 15 residues. CDR3 sequence reads: CASSQVLDRVSPLHF. CDR3 nucleotide sequence: TGCGCCAGCAGCCAAGTTCTGGACAGGGTTTCACCCCTCCACTTT.

The chain carries TRBV27 and TRBJ1-1; D is unclear. The CDR3 totals 13 residues. V lost 6 bases to trimming and J lost 0 bases, with 8 bases between them. Germline V gene data show CDR1 as MNHEY and CDR2 as SMNVEV (reference sequence). The CDR3 loop reads CASRYIMNTEAFF. In nucleotides, the CDR3 is TGTGCCAGCAGATATATAATGAACACTGAAGCTTTCTTT.